This is a list of T cell receptor beta chains from one sample in a study of blood T cell repertoires in COVID-19. TCRdb's table, derived via immunoSEQ multiplex PCR, lists solely in-frame clones and lacks some. This table has approximately 400,000 clones, roughly 80% appearing once. The sequenced material came from peripheral blood. These receptor sequences come from a human donor with acute or convalescent COVID-19. The donor label of this sample is uncertain. CDR3s include the opening cysteine and the closing phenylalanine or tryptophan. D genes are given only for firm matches. Clone size, where shown, is once, few, many, or a class for clones that have expanded.

few,TRBD1,TRBV18,TRBJ1-2,TGTGCCAGCCGGGGAATGCAGGGGGCTAATGTTGGCTACACCTTC,CASRGMQGANVGYTF
once,-,TRBV6-5,TRBJ2-7,TGTGCCAGCAGTTACTCTCGGGGGAGGTCGGACGAGCAGTACTTC,CASSYSRGRSDEQYF
-,TRBD2,TRBV3-1/TRBV3-2,TRBJ2-7,TGTGCCAGCAGCCAAGAAGCGGGAGGGCCAGACGAGCAGTACTTC,CASSQEAGGPDEQYF
-,-,TRBV7-8,TRBJ1-4,TGTGCCAGCAGCCCCATTCCAACAGGGACTAATGAAAAACTGTTTTTT,CASSPIPTGTNEKLFF
-,-,TRBV28,TRBJ2-1,TGTGCCAGCAGTCCGAGTTTTCCGGGGTACAATGAGCAGTTCTTC,CASSPSFPGYNEQFF
-,TRBD1,TRBV7-8,TRBJ2-5,TGTGCCAGCAGCATCGACAGGGCAGAGACCCAGTACTTC,CASSIDRAETQYF
-,-,TRBV5-4,TRBJ1-2,TGTGCCAGCAGCGAAGTGGGGACTGTCGATTATGGCTACACCTTC,CASSEVGTVDYGYTF
-,-,TRBV20-1,TRBJ2-7,TGCAGTGCTACCCGGACAGTGGAGCAGTACTTC,CSATRTVEQYF
-,TRBD1,TRBV4-1,TRBJ2-3,TGCGCCAGCAGCCAAAAGGGGGCCGAGGGAGATACGCAGTATTTT,CASSQKGAEGDTQYF
few,-,TRBV11-2,TRBJ2-4,TGTGCCAGCAGCTTGGGCCAGGGTAGGGTGGCCAAAAACATTCAGTACTTC,CASSLGQGRVAKNIQYF
-,-,TRBV18,TRBJ1-1,TGTGCCAGCTCACCCTGGCTTAACACTGAAGCTTTCTTT,CASSPWLNTEAFF
-,-,TRBV7-2,TRBJ2-5,TGTGCCAGCAGCTTAGTTTTGAAAGCCCGGGAGACCCAGTACTTC,CASSLVLKARETQYF
few,TRBD1,TRBV19,TRBJ2-7,TGTGCCAGTAGCCCCGGGACAGGTGTATACGAGCAGTACTTC,CASSPGTGVYEQYF
-,-,TRBV5-6,TRBJ2-2,TGTGCCAGCAGCTTTCTCGGCGGGAACACCGGGGAGCTGTTTTTT,CASSFLGGNTGELFF
once,TRBD1,TRBV27,TRBJ1-4,TGTGCCAGCAGTTCGTACCAGGGGGCTGGGGAAAAACTGTTTTTT,CASSSYQGAGEKLFF
once,-,TRBV5-6,TRBJ1-6,TGTGCCAGCAGCTCATTGACCCGCCGGGATTCACCCCTCCACTTT,CASSSLTRRDSPLHF
-,-,TRBV11-2,TRBJ2-3,TGTGCCAGCAGCAGAGACAGGGATACGCAGTATTTT,CASSRDRDTQYF
-,-,TRBV30,TRBJ1-1,TGTGCCTGGACCCCCCGGACGGGGTTAACTGAAGCTTTCTTT,CAWTPRTGLTEAFF
-,-,TRBV28,TRBJ2-5,TGTGCCAGCAGTCGTTGGGATTTAGAAGGAGGGACCCAGTACTTC,CASSRWDLEGGTQYF
few,-,TRBV11-1,TRBJ1-1,TGTGCCAGCCTAAAGGAGGGGAACACTGAAGCTTTCTTT,CASLKEGNTEAFF
few,-,TRBV29-1,TRBJ2-2,TGCAGCGCCGGACTAATTGGGACCGGGGAGCTGTTTTTT,CSAGLIGTGELFF
-,-,TRBV5-6,TRBJ2-7,TGTGCCAGCAGCCCTCCCAGCGACCGGTTTACCTACGAGCAGTACTTC,CASSPPSDRFTYEQYF
-,-,TRBV28,TRBJ1-1,TGTGCCAGCAGTTTAGAAGACTATTGGGGTCAAGCTTTCTTT,CASSLEDYWGQAFF
-,TRBD1,TRBV2,TRBJ1-1,TGTGCCAGCAGGCATCAGGGGGCAAGTCGGAACACTGAAGCTTTCTTT,CASRHQGASRNTEAFF
-,-,TRBV12-5,TRBJ2-1,TGTGCTAGTGACTTGGGGGGAGGTGAGCAGTTCTTC,CASDLGGGEQFF
-,TRBD2,TRBV7-9,TRBJ2-3,TGTGCCAGCAGCTTGACTAGAGCGGGAGGGCCCGGAGATACGCAGTATTTT,CASSLTRAGGPGDTQYF
-,-,TRBV1,TRBJ2-3,TGCACCAGCAGCCCTGTGGCGGGAGGTGGCACAGATACGCAGTATTTT,CTSSPVAGGGTDTQYF
-,-,TRBV18,TRBJ2-7,TGTGCCAGCTCCGCGGTGGCCACCTACGAGCAGTACTTC,CASSAVATYEQYF
-,TRBD2,TRBV5-4,TRBJ2-7,TGTGCCAGCAGCCCGGGGAGGGAGAAAATGTACGAGCAGTACTTC,CASSPGREKMYEQYF
once,TRBD1,TRBV6-5,TRBJ1-1,TGTGCCAGCAGCCGGGGGCAGGGGGGCACTGAAGCTTTCTTT,CASSRGQGGTEAFF
-,-,TRBV25-1,TRBJ2-2,TGTGCCAGCACCCTAACATCCACAGGGTCCACCGGGGAGCTGTTTTTT,CASTLTSTGSTGELFF
-,-,TRBV30,TRBJ1-2,TGTGCCTGGCAAGACACGTTCTATGGCTACACCTTC,CAWQDTFYGYTF
-,-,TRBV2,TRBJ2-1,TGTGCCAGCAGTTTACCGGGCTCCTACAATGAGCAGTTCTTC,CASSLPGSYNEQFF
-,-,TRBV15,TRBJ1-3,TGTGCCACCAGCGAAAGCGCCGGCAGGGGAGGAAACACCATATATTTT,CATSESAGRGGNTIYF
many,-,TRBV28,TRBJ2-1,TGTGCCAGCAACCCTATGGCGGGACGTTACAATGAGCAGTTCTTC,CASNPMAGRYNEQFF
once,-,TRBV27,TRBJ1-1,TGTGCCAGCAGTCTACAGGGTTTTCGCACTGAAGCTTTCTTT,CASSLQGFRTEAFF
-,TRBD1,TRBV6-1,TRBJ2-1,TGTGCCAGCAGTGAAGCGCCGGGACAGGGTGGTGAGCAGTTCTTC,CASSEAPGQGGEQFF
-,-,TRBV4-1,TRBJ1-5,TGCGCCAGCAGCCAAGGGGGGGGTGGGGTCGGCCAGCCCCAGCATTTT,CASSQGGGGVGQPQHF
-,TRBD2,TRBV3-1/TRBV3-2,TRBJ2-1,TGTGCCAGCAGCCGACCTAGCGGGAGGTTCAACAATGAGCAGTTCTTC,CASSRPSGRFNNEQFF
-,-,TRBV28,TRBJ2-4,TGTGCCAGCCGCCTCGGGGCCAAAAACATTCAGTACTTC,CASRLGAKNIQYF
-,TRBD1,TRBV5-1,TRBJ1-1,TGCGCCAGCAGCGGACGGACAGGCCAAACTGAAGCTTTCTTT,CASSGRTGQTEAFF
-,-,TRBV3-1/TRBV3-2,TRBJ1-2,TGTGCCAGCAGCCAAGATGCGGCTAACTATGGCTACACCTTC,CASSQDAANYGYTF
-,-,TRBV25-1,TRBJ1-2,TGTGCCAGCAGTCCTGACAGGCCATATGGCTACACCTTC,CASSPDRPYGYTF
-,-,TRBV25-1,TRBJ2-1,TGTGCCAGCAGTGGGGAGGGGGGGAGGGCGGACTACAATGAGCAGTTCTTC,CASSGEGGRADYNEQFF
-,-,TRBV7-6,TRBJ2-3,TGTGCCAGCAGCTTAGGTACGGGAGTCACAGATACGCAGTATTTT,CASSLGTGVTDTQYF
-,TRBD1,TRBV18,TRBJ1-1,TGTGCCAGCTCACGGGACAGGGGAGCAAGCACTGAAGCTTTCTTT,CASSRDRGASTEAFF
few,-,TRBV2,TRBJ1-1,TGTGCCAGCAGTGTAAATAGAAACACTGAAGCTTTCTTT,CASSVNRNTEAFF
-,TRBD1,TRBV30,TRBJ2-7,TGTGCCTGGAGTAGGGGGCAGGGTGGATCCGAGCAGTACTTC,CAWSRGQGGSEQYF
-,-,TRBV10-1,TRBJ1-5,TGCGCCAGCAGCCTCAAAACCTATAGCAATCAGCCCCAGCATTTT,CASSLKTYSNQPQHF
-,-,TRBV5-1,TRBJ1-2,TGCGCCAGCAGCTTTGGTCAGGGCTATGGCTACACCTTC,CASSFGQGYGYTF
-,TRBD1,TRBV5-1,TRBJ2-3,TGCGCCAGCCGCCTTACGACAGGGGTCGCAGATACGCAGTATTTT,CASRLTTGVADTQYF
once,-,TRBV18,TRBJ1-1,TGTGCCAGCTCACCAAGGGGTCGAATGGCTTTCTTT,CASSPRGRMAFF
once,-,TRBV30,TRBJ1-2,TGTGCCTGGACGTACAGGGCGCATGGCTACACCTTC,CAWTYRAHGYTF